The clone carrying this T cell receptor beta chain was picked up a small number of times. What it recognizes is unknown. The sample comes from a study of beta chain features in type 1 diabetes. What was sequenced were expressed TCRB transcripts, since all of the isolated RNA had been reverse transcribed. The assay was immunoSEQ multiplex PCR, and TCRdb's table has in-frame clones only and misses some. The sample carries 300,000 to 450,000 clones, over 9% recorded once. Overall study findings and caveats: Patients with Type 1 diabetes showed moderately but significantly shorter TCRB CDR3s in all four CD4+ subsets.

The CDR3 consists of 12 residues. CDR1 is SQVTM, CDR2 ANQGSEA, per germline. The V gene lost 4 bases and the J gene lost 3 bases, with 7 bases spanning the gap. The TCR sequence derives from a man aged 25 to 45 with type 1 diabetes. Sequenced: central memory CD4+ T cells from blood. The chain uses TRBV29-1 and TRBJ2-1, with D unresolved. The CDR3 nucleotides are TGCAGCGTTGGATCAGGCTACAATGAGCAGTTCTTC. This sequence encodes CSVGSGYNEQFF.